The 13 T cell receptor beta chains reported below all come from one sample, sequenced in a study of T-cell memory formation after mild COVID-19 (dated by TCRdb to 2020 to 2023). The library was made by 5' RACE. The data were produced on an Illumina NovaSeq 6000. The public reads were run again by TCRdb, first through fastp at Q25 and then through MiXCR, and only productive beta chains were kept. Merged by CDR3 protein, the rows form single entries marked with the most common genes and DNA. Present in this sample are over 450,000 distinct CDR3 sequences, roughly 22% of which were seen just once. The leading ten clones occupy approximately 12% of the sample. Sequencing input: PBMCs or a T cell subset sorted from them (not recorded which). The receptors stem from an adult woman who had mild COVID-19 (a few samples of this study predate the infection). The sample titles of this study are shuffled in the database, so cell type and time point are left out; the donor was told from shared clones.

This clonotype was seen only a few times. CDR3: CASSWRGLETQYF. CDR3 sequence (DNA): TGTGCCAGCAGTTGGCGGGGTTTAGAGACCCAGTACTTC. The genes are TRBV12-3 or TRBV12-4 and TRBJ2-5; possible D gene TRBD2, 6 bases. Trimming cost V 4 bases and J 4 bases, with 10 bases left between them. The CDR3 has 13 amino acids.

This clonotype was recorded at least ten times. The rearrangement joins TRBV24-1 to TRBJ2-5; 7 nucleotides align to TRBD1. The CDR3 loop spans 13 amino acids. The germline V gene has CDR1 KGHDR and CDR2 SFDVKD. The ends lost 5 bases at V and 4 bases at J; junction bases unmatched: 3. For the CDR3, the DNA is TGTGCCACCAGTGGATGGGACAGAGAGACCCAGTACTTC. Translated: CATSGWDRETQYF.

The chain employs TRBV7-9 and TRBJ1-1; no clear D gene. The CDR3 extends over 13 amino acids. Between the trimmed V and J ends, which lost 1 base and 5 bases, there was a span of 8 bases. The V gene's germline CDR1 is SEHNR and CDR2 FQNEAQ (reference sequence). In nucleotides, the CDR3 is TGTGCCAGCAGCTTAGTGGGGAAAACTGAAGCTTTCTTT. Translating it yields CASSLVGKTEAFF.

CDR3 nucleotides: TGTGCCAGCAGTGGAGGACAGAGCCACTCCTACAATGAGCAGTTCTTC. Its translation is CASSGGQSHSYNEQFF. The rearrangement joins TRBV25-1 to TRBJ2-1, with D tentatively TRBD1 (6 bases). The CDR3 runs to 16 residues. V was clipped by 4 bases and J by 0 bases, with 13 bases between them. From germline, CDR1 is MGHDK and CDR2 SYGVNS. Variable domain in full (rest from reference TRBV25-1 and TRBJ2-1): EADIYQTPRYLVIGTGKKITLECSQTMGHDKMYWYQQDPGMELHLIHYSYGVNSTEKGDLSSESTVSRIRTEHFPLTLESARPSHTSQYLCASSGGQSHSYNEQFFGPGTRLTVL.

This clonotype has more than one count but fewer than ten. V gene TRBV6-5 combines with J gene TRBJ2-1; 8 nucleotides align to TRBD2. V trimming: 6 bases; J trimming: 7 bases; junction bases outside the gene matches: 14. CDR1 is MNHEY, CDR2 SVGAGI, per germline. This CDR3 region has 16 residues. The CDR3, as DNA: TGTGCCAGCAGCCAATCAGGACTAGCAGGGGTGAATGAGCAGTTCTTC. Amino acids: CASSQSGLAGVNEQFF.

V and J are TRBV29-1 and TRBJ2-2, with D possibly TRBD2 on 6 matching bases. In germline, CDR1 is SQVTM, CDR2 ANQGSEA. The CDR3 is 13 residues long. V was cut by 5 bases and J by 17 bases, with 24 bases left in between. The DNA for the CDR3 is TGCAGCGTTAGGACTACCAGTACCGGGGAGTCCTTTTTT. Its protein product is CSVRTTSTGESFF.

In its sample, this clonotype was seen a few times. The V call is TRBV27, the J call TRBJ1-5; D is possibly TRBD1 (5 bases). Per germline, CDR1 MNHEY and CDR2 SMNVEV (reference sequence). V lost 5 bases to trimming and J lost 0 bases, with 14 bases between them. The length of the CDR3 is 16 residues. The CDR3 protein is CASSPSGHFSNQPQHF. CDR3 DNA: TGTGCCAGCAGTCCATCAGGACATTTTAGCAATCAGCCCCAGCATTTT.

The chain combines TRBV2 with TRBJ2-7; D possibly corresponds to TRBD1 (6 bases). Trimming took 5 bases from V and 3 from J, leaving 11 bases between them. This CDR3 is 13 amino acids long. Germline CDR1 SNHLY, CDR2 FYNNEI. Here the CDR3 DNA reads TGTGCCAGCAGTCGCGAGACAGGCTACGAGCAGTACTTC. Its translation: CASSRETGYEQYF.

This clonotype turned up a few times. The gene calls are TRBV5-6 and TRBJ2-5, with 7 bases fitting TRBD1. Germline V CDR1 and CDR2: SGHDT, YYEEEE. V gave up 5 bases and J gave up 5 bases; unmatched junction bases: 9. There are 14 residues in the CDR3. The CDR3 loop reads CASRSEGTAETQYF. The DNA for the CDR3 is TGTGCCAGCAGGTCCGAGGGGACAGCGGAGACCCAGTACTTC.

This chain connects TRBV20-1 to TRBJ2-2, with 7 bases aligning to TRBD1. CDR3 length: 15 residues. V shed 5 bases and J 3 bases; nucleotides not matched to a gene: 9. CDR1 is DFQATT, CDR2 SNEGSKA, per germline (reference sequence). For the CDR3, the DNA is TGCAGTGCTCAGGGACAGACACTGTACACCGGGGAGCTGTTTTTT. It is translated as CSAQGQTLYTGELFF.

The chain is built from TRBV12-3 or TRBV12-4 and TRBJ1-5; 7 bases map to TRBD1. The V gene end was trimmed by 8 bases and the J gene end by 4 bases; junction bases not matched to a gene: 11. The CDR3 is made up of 15 amino acids. CDR3 amino acids: CASGQRTGQNQPQHF. The CDR3 DNA follows: TGTGCCAGCGGCCAAAGGACAGGACAAAATCAGCCCCAGCATTTT.

This clonotype was observed a few times. This rearrangement joins TRBV3-1 to TRBJ2-7; 7 bases are a match to TRBD2. Germline V gene data show CDR1 as LGHDT and CDR2 as YNNKEL (reference sequence). The CDR3 contains 13 residues. After removal of 1 base from V and 6 bases from J, the junction contained 3 bases not matched to a gene. CDR3 residues: CASSQGLAREQYF. The CDR3, as DNA: TGTGCCAGCAGCCAAGGACTAGCCCGCGAGCAGTACTTC.

In its sample, this clonotype was seen a few times. J is TRBJ2-1 and V is TRBV29-1; D ambiguous. Germline assignment: CDR1 SQVTM and CDR2 ANQGSEA. V lost 2 bases to trimming and J lost 12 bases, with 11 bases between them. This CDR3 spans 11 amino acids. CDR3 loop: CSVERDIGQFF. The CDR3 bases are TGCAGCGTTGAAAGAGACATAGGGCAGTTCTTC.